Sequencing of this T cell receptor (beta chain) was carried out in a study of blood T cell repertoires in COVID-19. About the study: Both acute and convalescent COVID-19 samples were obtained from the United States, Italy and Spain. From T cells, B-cell-depleted T cells, or PBMCs came the material, which was cDNA or gDNA.

The authors' processing: Reference gene primer amplification in the assay estimated nucleated cell counts. Sequencing used immunoSEQ multiplex PCR; TCRdb keeps in-frame clones, though not all of them. V and J calls and clone size follow that table, whereas D and trimming were derived from the DNA. The table has some 87,000 clones, around nine tenths seen once; the top ten hold around 4.2%. The CDR3 runs to 15 residues. V shed 4 bases and J shed 6 bases, with 18 bases lying between them. Germline lookup yields CDR1 MNHEY and CDR2 SMNVEV (reference sequence). Those enrolled in Seattle joined during active infection and were followed longitudinally afterward.

The chain is built from TRBV27 and TRBJ1-1; no definite D call. This clonotype was sampled from a human donor with COVID-19, enrolled during active disease. The donor label of this sample is uncertain. Sequencing was carried out using peripheral blood. DNA for the CDR3: TGTGCCAGCAGTTGGAGTCCCGGCCATAAGTCTGAAGCTTTCTTT. Its protein product is CASSWSPGHKSEAFF.